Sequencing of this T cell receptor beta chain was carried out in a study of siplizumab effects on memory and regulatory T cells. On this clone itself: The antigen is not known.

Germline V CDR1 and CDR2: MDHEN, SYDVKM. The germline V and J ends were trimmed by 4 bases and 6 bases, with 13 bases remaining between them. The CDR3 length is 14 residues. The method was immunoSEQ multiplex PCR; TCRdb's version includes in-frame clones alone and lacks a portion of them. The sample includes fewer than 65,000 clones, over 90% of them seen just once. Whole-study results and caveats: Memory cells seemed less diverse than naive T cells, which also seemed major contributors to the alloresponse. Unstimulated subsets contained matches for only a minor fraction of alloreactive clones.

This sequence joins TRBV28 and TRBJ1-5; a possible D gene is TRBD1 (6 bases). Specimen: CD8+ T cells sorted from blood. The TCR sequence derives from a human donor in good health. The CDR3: CASSSDRWIQPQHF. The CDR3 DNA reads TGTGCCAGCAGTTCCGACAGGTGGATTCAGCCCCAGCATTTT.